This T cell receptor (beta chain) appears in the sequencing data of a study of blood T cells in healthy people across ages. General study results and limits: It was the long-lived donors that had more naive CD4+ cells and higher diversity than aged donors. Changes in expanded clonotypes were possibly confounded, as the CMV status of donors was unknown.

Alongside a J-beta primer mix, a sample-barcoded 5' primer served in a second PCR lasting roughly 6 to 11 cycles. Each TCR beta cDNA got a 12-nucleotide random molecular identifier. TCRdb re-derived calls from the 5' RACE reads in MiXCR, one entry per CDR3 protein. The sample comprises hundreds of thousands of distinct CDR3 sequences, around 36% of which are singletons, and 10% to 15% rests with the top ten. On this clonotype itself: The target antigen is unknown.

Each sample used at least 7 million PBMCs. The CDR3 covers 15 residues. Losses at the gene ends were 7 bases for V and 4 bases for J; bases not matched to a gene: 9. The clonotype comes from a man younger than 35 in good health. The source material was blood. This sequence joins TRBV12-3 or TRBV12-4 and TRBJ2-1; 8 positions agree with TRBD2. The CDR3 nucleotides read TGTGCCAGCAAATACGGGAGGGTCGAGTACAATGAGCAGTTCTTC. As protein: CASKYGRVEYNEQFF.